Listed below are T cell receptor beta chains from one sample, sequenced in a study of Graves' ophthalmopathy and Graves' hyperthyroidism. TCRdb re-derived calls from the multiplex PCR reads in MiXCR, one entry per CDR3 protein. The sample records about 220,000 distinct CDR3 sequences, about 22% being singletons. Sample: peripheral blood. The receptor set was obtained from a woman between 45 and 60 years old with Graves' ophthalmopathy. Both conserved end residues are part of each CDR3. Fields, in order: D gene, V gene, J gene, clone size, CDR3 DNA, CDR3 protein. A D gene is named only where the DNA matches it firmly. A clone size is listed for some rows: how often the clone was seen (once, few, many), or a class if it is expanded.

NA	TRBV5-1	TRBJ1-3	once	TGCGCCAGCAGCACCGGGACGGCTGGAAACACCATATATTTT	CASSTGTAGNTIYF
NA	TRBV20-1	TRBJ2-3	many	TGCAGTGCTATGCGGCGACAAGGGGAGACAGATACGCAGTATTTT	CSAMRRQGETDTQYF
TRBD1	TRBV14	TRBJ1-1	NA	TGTGCCAGCAGCCCTCCCGGGACAGGGATGAGCACTGAAGCTTTCTTT	CASSPPGTGMSTEAFF
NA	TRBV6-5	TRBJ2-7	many	TGTGCCAGCACCGCACTGGGACGGCTTCTAAACGAGCAGTACTTC	CASTALGRLLNEQYF
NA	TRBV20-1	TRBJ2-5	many	TGCAGTGCCTACCAAGAGACCCAGTACTTC	CSAYQETQYF
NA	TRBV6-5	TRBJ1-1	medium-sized	TGTGCCAGCAGTCCCGAGTACAGGGTAGCAGGTGAAGCTTTCTTT	CASSPEYRVAGEAFF
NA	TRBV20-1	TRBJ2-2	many	TGCAGTGCTAGACCCCACAGGGCGGGGAACACCGGGGAGCTGTTTTTT	CSARPHRAGNTGELFF
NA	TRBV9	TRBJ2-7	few	TGTGCCAGCAGCGTAGAAGGGACGGCCTTTTCCTACGAGCAGTACTTC	CASSVEGTAFSYEQYF
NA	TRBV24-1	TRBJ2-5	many	TGTGCCACCTCTCGGGAAGGGGCTCGGGAGACCCAGTACTTC	CATSREGARETQYF
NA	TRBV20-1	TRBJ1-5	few	TGCAGTGCTGGACGGACCGGGCAGGTGGGCAATCGGCCCCAGCATTTT	CSAGRTGQVGNRPQHF